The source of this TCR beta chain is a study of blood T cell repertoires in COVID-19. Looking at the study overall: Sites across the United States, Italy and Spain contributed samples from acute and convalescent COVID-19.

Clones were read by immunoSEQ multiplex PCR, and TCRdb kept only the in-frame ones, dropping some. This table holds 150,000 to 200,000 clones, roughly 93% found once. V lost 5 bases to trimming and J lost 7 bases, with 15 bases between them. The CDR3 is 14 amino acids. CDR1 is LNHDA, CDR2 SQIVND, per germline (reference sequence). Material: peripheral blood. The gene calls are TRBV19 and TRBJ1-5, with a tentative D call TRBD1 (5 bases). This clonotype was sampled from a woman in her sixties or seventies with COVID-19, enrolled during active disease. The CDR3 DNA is TGTGCCAGTAGTCCAGGCGGGGCTGGACAGCCCCAGCATTTT. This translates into CASSPGGAGQPQHF.